This TCR beta chain emerged from a study of T cells in Graves' hyperthyroidism and ophthalmopathy. Study background: At initial diagnosis, before any treatment had begun, peripheral blood was obtained. Study observations and caveats: Ophthalmopathy stood apart from stable hyperthyroidism in a 13 V-J model.

The source material, RNA transcripts, was used to amplify TCR beta CDR3 regions. TCR CDR3 underwent first-round RT-PCR with the HTBI primer set. TCRdb itself ran the multiplex PCR reads through MiXCR, one entry per CDR3 protein. This sample has approximately 430,000 distinct CDR3 sequences, with more than 15% found just once. The CDR3 extends over 12 amino acids. Germline loops: CDR1 WNHNN, CDR2 SYGVQD (reference sequence). V shed 6 bases and J shed 7 bases, with 12 bases lying between them. Turning to this clonotype: Its antigen remains unknown.

Sample: blood. The source of this sequence is a woman aged 18-29 years with Graves' hyperthyroidism. The chain uses TRBV10-1 and TRBJ1-1, with TRBD1 as a possible D gene (5 bases). The CDR3 here is CASSHDSHEAFF. CDR3 in DNA: TGCGCCAGCAGCCACGACAGTCATGAAGCTTTCTTT.